The clone carrying this T cell receptor beta chain was counted a few times. Its antigen is as yet unknown. This specimen belongs to a study of cytomegalovirus exposure and HLA in healthy donors. Study results and caveats: In a later analysis, a genetic analysis reported fewer productive-TCR N-insertions in an Asian-associated ancestry cluster than the cohort average.

The V end lost 3 bases, the J end lost 9 bases, and 21 bases lay between the germline ends. The CDR3 has 15 residues. Germline V lookup: CDR1 LGHNT, CDR2 FRNRAP. PCR amplification relied on 60 Vbeta primers (plus 13 Jbeta primers). Generated by immunoSEQ multiplex PCR, the TCRdb table keeps only in-frame clones and is missing some. The table has 100,000 to 150,000 clones, 65% to 85% seen once; the top ten hold 0.95% to 1.5%. The chain carries TRBV12-5 and TRBJ2-7, with TRBD2 as a possible D gene (7 bases). This clonotype was sampled from a boy between 5 and 17 years old in good health and CMV-seronegative. The sequencing sample was made of PBMCs. In DNA, the CDR3 is TGTGCTAGTGGTTTTAATACCGCCCAGGGGAGGGGGCAGTACTTC. This gives the protein CASGFNTAQGRGQYF.